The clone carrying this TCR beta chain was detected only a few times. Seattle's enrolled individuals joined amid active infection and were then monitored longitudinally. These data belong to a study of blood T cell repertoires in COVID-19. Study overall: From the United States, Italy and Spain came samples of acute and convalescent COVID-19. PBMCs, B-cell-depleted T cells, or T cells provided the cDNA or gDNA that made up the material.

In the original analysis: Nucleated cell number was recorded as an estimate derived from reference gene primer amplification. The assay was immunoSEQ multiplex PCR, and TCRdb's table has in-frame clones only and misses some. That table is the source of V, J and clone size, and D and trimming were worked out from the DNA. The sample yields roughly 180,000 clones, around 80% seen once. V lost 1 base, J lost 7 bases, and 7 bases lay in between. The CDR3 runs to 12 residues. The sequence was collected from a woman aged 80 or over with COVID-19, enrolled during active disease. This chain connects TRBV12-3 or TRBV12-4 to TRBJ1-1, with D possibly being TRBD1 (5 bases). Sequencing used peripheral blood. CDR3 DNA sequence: TGTGCCAGCAGTTTAGGGGGGGATGAAGCTTTCTTT. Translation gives CASSLGGDEAFF.